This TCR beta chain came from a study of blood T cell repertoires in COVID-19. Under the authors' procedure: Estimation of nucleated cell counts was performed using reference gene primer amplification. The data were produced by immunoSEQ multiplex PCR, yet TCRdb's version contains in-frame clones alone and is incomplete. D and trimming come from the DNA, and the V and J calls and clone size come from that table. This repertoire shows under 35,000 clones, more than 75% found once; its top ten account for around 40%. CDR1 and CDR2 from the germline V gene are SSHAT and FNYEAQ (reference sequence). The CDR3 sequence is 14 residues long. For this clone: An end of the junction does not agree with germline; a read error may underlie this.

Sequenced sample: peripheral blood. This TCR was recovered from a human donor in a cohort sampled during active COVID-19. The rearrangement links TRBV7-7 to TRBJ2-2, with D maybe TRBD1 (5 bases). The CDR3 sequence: CASSLQTVAGELFF. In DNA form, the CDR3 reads TGTGCTAGCAGCCTCCAGACAGTCGCGGGGGAGCTGTTTTTT.